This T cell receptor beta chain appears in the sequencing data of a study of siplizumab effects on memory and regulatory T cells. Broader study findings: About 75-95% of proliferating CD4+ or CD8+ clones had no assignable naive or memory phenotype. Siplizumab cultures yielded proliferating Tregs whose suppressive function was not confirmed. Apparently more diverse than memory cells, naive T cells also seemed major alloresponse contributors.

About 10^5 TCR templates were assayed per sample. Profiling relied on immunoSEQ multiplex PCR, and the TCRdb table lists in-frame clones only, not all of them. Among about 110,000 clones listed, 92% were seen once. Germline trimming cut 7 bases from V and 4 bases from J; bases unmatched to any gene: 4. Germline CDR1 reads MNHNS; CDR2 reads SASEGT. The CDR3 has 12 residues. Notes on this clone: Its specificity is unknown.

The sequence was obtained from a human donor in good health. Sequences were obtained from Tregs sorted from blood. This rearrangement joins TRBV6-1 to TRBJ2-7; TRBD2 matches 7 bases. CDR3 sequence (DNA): TGTGCCAGCATGGGACTACTTTACGAGCAGTACTTC. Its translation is CASMGLLYEQYF.